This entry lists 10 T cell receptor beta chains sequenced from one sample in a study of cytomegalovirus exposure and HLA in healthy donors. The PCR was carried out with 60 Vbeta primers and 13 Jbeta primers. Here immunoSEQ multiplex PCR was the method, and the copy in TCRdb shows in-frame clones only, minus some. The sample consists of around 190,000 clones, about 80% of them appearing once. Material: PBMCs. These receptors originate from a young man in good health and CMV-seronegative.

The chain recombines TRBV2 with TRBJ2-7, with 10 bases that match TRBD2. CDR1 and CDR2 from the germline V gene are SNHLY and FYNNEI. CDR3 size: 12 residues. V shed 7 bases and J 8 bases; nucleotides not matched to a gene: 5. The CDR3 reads CASTAGGPQQYF. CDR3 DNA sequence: TGTGCCAGCACAGCGGGAGGGCCCCAGCAGTACTTC.

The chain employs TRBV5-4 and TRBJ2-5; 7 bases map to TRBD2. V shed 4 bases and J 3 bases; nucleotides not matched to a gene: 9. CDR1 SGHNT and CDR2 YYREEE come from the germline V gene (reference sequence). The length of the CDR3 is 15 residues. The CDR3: CASSPKAGSEETQYF. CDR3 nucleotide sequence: TGTGCCAGCAGCCCGAAAGCGGGATCTGAAGAGACCCAGTACTTC.

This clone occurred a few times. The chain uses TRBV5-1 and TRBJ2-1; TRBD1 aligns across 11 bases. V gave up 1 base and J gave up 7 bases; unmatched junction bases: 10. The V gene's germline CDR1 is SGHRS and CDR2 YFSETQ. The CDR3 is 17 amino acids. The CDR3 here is CASSLIMGDRGSNEQFF. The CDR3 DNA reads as TGCGCCAGCAGCTTGATCATGGGGGACAGGGGGTCTAATGAGCAGTTCTTC.

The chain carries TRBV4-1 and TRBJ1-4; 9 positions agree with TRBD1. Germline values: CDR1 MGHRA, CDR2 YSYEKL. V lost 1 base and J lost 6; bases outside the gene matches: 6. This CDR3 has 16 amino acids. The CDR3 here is CASSQASRTGDEKLFF. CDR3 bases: TGCGCCAGCAGCCAAGCCAGCAGGACAGGGGATGAAAAACTGTTTTTT.

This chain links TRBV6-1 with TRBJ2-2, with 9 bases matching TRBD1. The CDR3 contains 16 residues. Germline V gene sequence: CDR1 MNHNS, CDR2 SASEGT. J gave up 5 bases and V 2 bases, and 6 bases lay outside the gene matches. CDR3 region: CASSESWTGDTGELFF. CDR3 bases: TGTGCCAGCAGTGAAAGCTGGACAGGGGATACCGGGGAGCTGTTTTTT.

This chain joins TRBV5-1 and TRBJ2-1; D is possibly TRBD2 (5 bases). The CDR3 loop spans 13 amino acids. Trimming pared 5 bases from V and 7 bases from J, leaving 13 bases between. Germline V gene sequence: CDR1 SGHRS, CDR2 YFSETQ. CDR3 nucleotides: TGCGCCAGCAGTCCCGGGAACTCAAATGAGCAGTTCTTC. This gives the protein CASSPGNSNEQFF. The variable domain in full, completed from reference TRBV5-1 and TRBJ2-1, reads KAGVTQTPRYLIKTRGQQVTLSCSPISGHRSVSWYQQTPGQGLQFLFEYFSETQRNKGNFPGRFSGRQFSNSRSEMNVSTLELGDSALYLCASSPGNSNEQFFGPGTRLTVL.

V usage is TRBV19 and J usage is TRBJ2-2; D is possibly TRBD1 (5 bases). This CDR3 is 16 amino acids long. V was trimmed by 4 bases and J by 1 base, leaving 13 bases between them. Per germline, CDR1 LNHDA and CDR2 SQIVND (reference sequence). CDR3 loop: CASSKPQVRNTGELFF. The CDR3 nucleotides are TGTGCCAGTAGTAAGCCACAGGTTAGGAACACCGGGGAGCTGTTTTTT.

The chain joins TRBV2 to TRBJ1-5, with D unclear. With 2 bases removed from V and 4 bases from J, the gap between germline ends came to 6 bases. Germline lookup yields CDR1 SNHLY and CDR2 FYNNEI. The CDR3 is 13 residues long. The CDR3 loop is CASSEFSNQPQHF. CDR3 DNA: TGTGCCAGCAGTGAATTCTCTAATCAGCCCCAGCATTTT.

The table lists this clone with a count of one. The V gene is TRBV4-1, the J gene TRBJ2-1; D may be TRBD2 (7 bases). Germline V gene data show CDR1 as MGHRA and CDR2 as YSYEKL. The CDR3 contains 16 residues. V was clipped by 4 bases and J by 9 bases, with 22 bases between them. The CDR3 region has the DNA TGCGCCAGCAGCCCAGACCTAGAGGGGGGCGGGAGTGAGCAGTTCTTC. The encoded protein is CASSPDLEGGGSEQFF.

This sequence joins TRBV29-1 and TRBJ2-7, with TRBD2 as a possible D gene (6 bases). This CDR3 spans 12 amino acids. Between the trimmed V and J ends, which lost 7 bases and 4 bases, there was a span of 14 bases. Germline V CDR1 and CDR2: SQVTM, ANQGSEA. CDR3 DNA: TGCAGCGCTGTTGGAGGGGTGTACGAGCAGTACTTC. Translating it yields CSAVGGVYEQYF.